The 29 T cell receptor beta chains presented below share a single source sample, sequenced in a study of technical replicates of blood from a few donors. Method: immunoSEQ multiplex PCR; TCRdb's copy keeps in-frame clones and lacks some. This sample has some 87,000 clones; 96% occur once, and the top ten carry roughly 0.33%. Input material: T cells isolated from PBMCs. These receptors all stem from a human donor in good health.

The rearrangement links TRBV30 to TRBJ1-1, with D unresolved. V shed 2 bases and J shed 5 bases, with 3 bases lying between them. The CDR3 has 10 residues. CDR1 is GTSNPN and CDR2 is SVGIG in the germline V gene (reference sequence). The CDR3 bases are TGTGCCTGGAGTTATACTGAAGCTTTCTTT. It codes for CAWSYTEAFF. Filled out from reference TRBV30 and TRBJ1-1, the complete variable domain reads SQTIHQWPATLVQPVGSPLSLECTVEGTSNPNLYWYRQAAGRGLQLLFYSVGIGQISSEVPQNLSASRPQDRQFILSSKKLLLSDSGFYLCAWSYTEAFFGQGTRLTVV.

This clone was recorded once. The rearrangement joins TRBV28 to TRBJ2-1, with 7 nucleotides matching TRBD1. The CDR3 consists of 13 residues. Trimming at V came to 5 bases and at J to 12 bases, leaving 10 bases not matched to a gene. Germline loops: CDR1 MDHEN, CDR2 SYDVKM. The CDR3 region has the DNA TGTGCCAGCAGTGAGGACAGGAAGACTTCGCAGTTCTTC. Protein: CASSEDRKTSQFF.

Concerning this clone: In the same sample, other DNA sequences code for this CDR3. This chain's CDR3 is CASSEQGGTEAFF. The DNA of the CDR3 is TGTGCCAGCAGTGAACAGGGAGGCACTGAAGCTTTCTTT. The chain employs TRBV2 and TRBJ1-1, with a possible D match to TRBD1 (5 bases). Trimming removed 2 bases at V and 4 bases at J, with 8 bases between. CDR1 and CDR2 from the germline V gene are SNHLY and FYNNEI. The CDR3 is 13 residues long.

The rearrangement joins TRBV27 to TRBJ1-1; 7 positions match TRBD1. This CDR3 is built from 15 residues. Germline V gene lookup returns CDR1 MNHEY and CDR2 SMNVEV (reference sequence). J lost 5 bases, V lost 7 bases, and 13 bases had no gene match. The DNA of the CDR3 is TGTGCCAGCACCCTCACGGGAGCAGGGGGAACTGAAGCTTTCTTT. Translating gives CASTLTGAGGTEAFF.

This clone was detected once. The genes are TRBV15 and TRBJ1-1; 7 nucleotides agree with TRBD1. V shed 0 bases, J shed 8 bases, and the junction held 3 bases outside the gene matches. Germline V gene sequence: CDR1 LNHNV, CDR2 YYDKDF (reference sequence). CDR3 length: 13 amino acids. The chain's CDR3 is CATSREGTAEAFF. CDR3 nucleotides: TGTGCCACCAGCAGAGAAGGGACAGCGGAAGCTTTCTTT.

The V gene is TRBV4-1, the J gene TRBJ1-2, with D uncertain. The CDR3 length is 13 residues. CDR1 is MGHRA and CDR2 is YSYEKL in the germline V gene. Trimming took 1 base from V and 2 from J, leaving 5 bases between them. The CDR3 nucleotides read TGCGCCAGCAGCCAAGTTTCAAACTATGGCTACACCTTC. Its protein product is CASSQVSNYGYTF.

The chain recombines TRBV29-1 with TRBJ1-4; 8 bases are a match to TRBD1. From germline, CDR1 is SQVTM and CDR2 ANQGSEA. With V trimmed by 1 base and J by 9 bases, 10 bases remained unmatched. The CDR3 totals 15 residues. CDR3 region: CSVEGPGGASQKLFF. The CDR3 DNA follows: TGCAGCGTTGAAGGTCCAGGGGGCGCTTCCCAAAAACTGTTTTTT.

The CDR3 bases are TGTGCCAGCAGTTTGCAGATCGCGGGCAATGAGCAGTTCTTC. Translating it yields CASSLQIAGNEQFF. The genes are TRBV27 and TRBJ2-1; tentative D call: TRBD2 (5 bases). This CDR3 is 14 amino acids long. Germline-derived CDR1 and CDR2 are MNHEY and SMNVEV (reference sequence). Trimming pared 3 bases from V and 6 bases from J, leaving 12 bases between.

This chain uses TRBV28 with TRBJ2-1; TRBD2 aligns across 11 bases. J gave up 6 bases and V 3 bases, and 4 bases lay outside the gene matches. The CDR3 totals 15 residues. From germline, CDR1 is MDHEN and CDR2 SYDVKM. The chain's CDR3 is CASSFRLAGPNEQFF. CDR3 nucleotide sequence: TGTGCCAGCAGTTTCCGACTAGCGGGACCCAATGAGCAGTTCTTC.

The chain uses TRBV5-1 and TRBJ1-1; D call uncertain. The V end was cut by 3 bases, the J end by 8 bases, with 8 bases between. CDR1 is SGHRS, CDR2 YFSETQ, per germline. The CDR3 is made up of 11 amino acids. Written as DNA, the CDR3 is TGCGCCAGCAGCTCAAACAGAGAAGCTTTCTTT. It codes for CASSSNREAFF.

This clone was recorded once. This sequence joins TRBV7-9 and TRBJ2-7, with a possible D match to TRBD2 (7 bases). The CDR3 is 15 residues long. Germline V gene sequence: CDR1 SEHNR, CDR2 FQNEAQ (reference sequence). The ends were cut back, 5 bases at V and 3 bases at J, with 17 bases in the middle. This CDR3 reads CASSVGGGGGYEQYF. DNA of the CDR3: TGTGCCAGCAGCGTCGGGGGAGGGGGGGGCTACGAGCAGTACTTC.

The rearrangement uses TRBV5-1 and TRBJ1-4; 7 bases are shared with TRBD1. V was clipped by 6 bases and J by 14 bases; unmatched bases: 22. The germline gives CDR1 SGHRS, CDR2 YFSETQ. The CDR3 runs 16 residues. CDR3 sequence (DNA): TGCGCCAGCATTTATTACCGGGACAGCATGTTCCGTATGCTGTTTTTT. Protein product: CASIYYRDSMFRMLFF.

This chain joins TRBV28 and TRBJ2-1; TRBD1 aligns across 10 bases. Germline V gene lookup returns CDR1 MDHEN and CDR2 SYDVKM. This CDR3 spans 14 amino acids. Germline trimming cut 5 bases from V and 8 bases from J; bases unmatched to any gene: 6. CDR3 nucleotide sequence: TGTGCCAGCAGTCCGGGACAGGGGTGGGATGAGCAGTTCTTC. This sequence encodes CASSPGQGWDEQFF.

J is TRBJ2-7 and V is TRBV5-4; 7 nucleotides align to TRBD2. The CDR3 totals 13 residues. CDR1 SGHNT and CDR2 YYREEE come from the germline V gene (reference sequence). The junction had 4 bases not matched to a gene; V was cut back by 7 bases and J by 0 bases. CDR3 residues: CASGRVSSYEQYF. Written as DNA, the CDR3 is TGTGCCAGCGGGAGGGTCAGCTCCTACGAGCAGTACTTC.

The genes are TRBV12-5 and TRBJ2-2, with 9 bases aligning to TRBD1. The CDR3 spans 15 residues. After removal of 6 bases from V and 2 bases from J, the junction contained 4 bases not matched to a gene. Per germline, CDR1 LGHNT and CDR2 FRNRAP. The CDR3 DNA sequence: TGTGCTAGTGGCTGGGACAGGGTAAACACCGGGGAGCTGTTTTTT. Protein product: CASGWDRVNTGELFF. The variable domain in full, with the rest retrieved from reference TRBV12-5 and TRBJ2-2, is DARVTQTPRHKVTEMGQEVTMRCQPILGHNTVFWYRQTMMQGLELLAYFRNRAPLDDSGMPKDRFSAEMPDATLATLKIQPSEPRDSAVYFCASGWDRVNTGELFFGEGSRLTVL.

J is TRBJ2-3 and V is TRBV27; D remains unclear. Germline CDR1 and CDR2: MNHEY and SMNVEV (reference sequence). The CDR3 consists of 13 residues. Trimming removed 3 bases from V and 3 bases from J, with 7 bases in between. The CDR3 reads CASSFSGTDTQYF. CDR3 bases: TGTGCCAGCAGTTTCTCCGGGACAGATACGCAGTATTTT.

The rearrangement links TRBV27 to TRBJ2-1; tentative D call: TRBD1 (5 bases). This CDR3 is built from 16 residues. V lost 8 bases and J lost 0, with 17 bases in between. Germline CDR1 is MNHEY and CDR2 is SMNVEV (reference sequence). This chain's CDR3 is CASGALGLSSYNEQFF. CDR3 nucleotides: TGTGCCAGCGGGGCTTTGGGGTTAAGCTCCTACAATGAGCAGTTCTTC.

This clone was found once. The CDR3 bases are TGTGCCAGCAGTTTCTCCAGCGGGCCATACTCCTACGAGCAGTACTTC. This gives the protein CASSFSSGPYSYEQYF. The chain joins TRBV27 to TRBJ2-7; D possibly corresponds to TRBD2 (6 bases). V was cut by 3 bases and J by 0 bases, with 15 bases left in between. The CDR3 has 16 residues. Germline V gene data show CDR1 as MNHEY and CDR2 as SMNVEV (reference sequence).

The chain combines TRBV30 with TRBJ2-5, with D perhaps matching TRBD1 (6 bases). Germline assignment: CDR1 GTSNPN and CDR2 SVGIG (reference sequence). This CDR3 is built from 14 residues. V gave up 0 bases and J gave up 4 bases, with 12 bases separating them. CDR3: CAWSVGGVVETQYF. The CDR3 DNA follows: TGTGCCTGGAGTGTAGGGGGAGTAGTAGAGACCCAGTACTTC.

This chain connects TRBV6-1 to TRBJ2-7; 12 nucleotides match TRBD2. The ends lost 6 bases at V and 4 bases at J; junction bases unmatched: 1. Germline CDR1 and CDR2: MNHNS and SASEGT. This CDR3 is 13 amino acids long. The CDR3 DNA follows: TGTGCCAGCAGGACTAGCGGGAGTTACGAGCAGTACTTC. It translates to CASRTSGSYEQYF.

The chain employs TRBV19 and TRBJ1-3; no clear D. Germline V CDR1 and CDR2: LNHDA, SQIVND (reference sequence). The ends were cut back, 3 bases at V and 0 bases at J, with 9 bases in the middle. CDR3 size: 15 residues. The CDR3 is CASSIYSISGNTIYF. In nucleotides, the CDR3 is TGTGCCAGTAGTATTTACAGTATCTCTGGAAACACCATATATTTT.

The chain carries TRBV9 and TRBJ1-3, with D unclear. Between the trimmed V and J ends, which lost 4 bases and 4 bases, there was a span of 30 bases. The CDR3 runs to 20 residues. Germline loops: CDR1 SGDLS, CDR2 YYNGEE. DNA of the CDR3: TGTGCCAGCAGCCCCCTCCCGGACCTGAGAGCAGTAGGCGGGGGAAACACCATATATTTT. Amino acid sequence: CASSPLPDLRAVGGGNTIYF.

The chain combines TRBV19 with TRBJ1-1; 9 bases are a match to TRBD1. The CDR3 extends over 12 amino acids. The germline CDR1 and CDR2 sequences are LNHDA and SQIVND (reference sequence). The V gene end was trimmed by 8 bases and the J gene end by 3 bases; junction bases not matched to a gene: 1. The CDR3 nucleotides are TGTGCCAGTGGGGACAGGGACACTGAAGCTTTCTTT. This translates into CASGDRDTEAFF.

CDR3: CASSPPGPKITQHF. Written as DNA, the CDR3 is TGTGCCAGCAGCCCTCCGGGTCCCAAAATTACCCAGCATTTT. J is TRBJ1-5 and V is TRBV7-2, with no clear D. Trimming removed 5 bases from V and 11 bases from J, with 19 bases in between. CDR1 is SGHTA, CDR2 FQGNSA, per germline. The CDR3 is 14 amino acids.

The chain couples TRBV11-2 to TRBJ2-6, with 9 bases aligning to TRBD1. This CDR3 has 17 amino acids. The V and J ends lost 0 bases and 0 bases, in that order; junction bases with no gene match: 0. Germline V gene sequence: CDR1 SGHAT, CDR2 FQNNGV. Here the CDR3 DNA reads TGTGCCAGCAGCTTAGAGGGACAGGGCTCTGGGGCCAACGTCCTGACTTTC. Encoded protein: CASSLEGQGSGANVLTF.

The rearrangement joins TRBV10-3 to TRBJ2-7, with TRBD2 matching 8 bases. Germline V gives CDR1 ENHRY, CDR2 SYGVKD. CDR3 length: 17 residues. Germline trimming cut 0 bases from V and 4 bases from J; bases unmatched to any gene: 11. The CDR3 sequence: CAISESLGGLVVYEQYF. The CDR3 DNA reads TGTGCCATCAGTGAGTCCCTGGGGGGACTAGTCGTTTACGAGCAGTACTTC.

V gene TRBV6-6 combines with J gene TRBJ1-2, with D perhaps TRBD1 (6 bases). This CDR3 region has 12 residues. Looked up from germline, CDR1 is MNHNY and CDR2 is SVGAGI (reference sequence). Trimming stripped 4 bases from V and 6 bases from J, with 9 bases between. The CDR3 loop is CASSLQGNGYTF. CDR3 sequence (DNA): TGTGCCAGCAGTTTACAGGGAAATGGCTACACCTTC.

V is TRBV11-3 and J is TRBJ2-7; 9 positions agree with TRBD2. The V gene's germline CDR1 is SGHNT and CDR2 YENEEA. CDR3 size: 14 residues. Trimming cost V 3 bases and J 3 bases; bases outside gene matches: 3. The CDR3 here is CASSFGREGYEQYF. The CDR3 nucleotides read TGTGCCAGCAGCTTTGGGCGGGAGGGCTACGAGCAGTACTTC.

The chain uses TRBV7-9 and TRBJ1-1; no clear D gene. This CDR3 is 15 amino acids long. V was pared by 2 bases and J by 0 bases, with 10 bases between. Germline V CDR1 and CDR2: SEHNR, FQNEAQ (reference sequence). This CDR3 reads CASSLIRSLNTEAFF. DNA for the CDR3: TGTGCCAGCAGCTTAATCAGGTCCCTGAACACTGAAGCTTTCTTT.